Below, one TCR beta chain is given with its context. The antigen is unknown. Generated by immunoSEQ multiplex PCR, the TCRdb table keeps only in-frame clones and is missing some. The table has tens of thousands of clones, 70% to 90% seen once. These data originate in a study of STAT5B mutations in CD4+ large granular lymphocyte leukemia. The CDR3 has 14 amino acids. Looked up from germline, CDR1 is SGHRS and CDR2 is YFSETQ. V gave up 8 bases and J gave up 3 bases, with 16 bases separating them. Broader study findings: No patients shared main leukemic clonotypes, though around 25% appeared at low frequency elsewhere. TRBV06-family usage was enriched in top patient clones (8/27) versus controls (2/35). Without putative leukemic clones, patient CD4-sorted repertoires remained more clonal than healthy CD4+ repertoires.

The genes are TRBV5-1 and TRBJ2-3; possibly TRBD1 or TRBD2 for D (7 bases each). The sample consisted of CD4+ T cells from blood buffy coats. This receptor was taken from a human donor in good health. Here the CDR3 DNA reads TGCGCCAGTGGGGAGGGGGCACGGACAGATACGCAGTATTTT. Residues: CASGEGARTDTQYF. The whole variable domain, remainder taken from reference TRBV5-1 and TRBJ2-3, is KAGVTQTPRYLIKTRGQQVTLSCSPISGHRSVSWYQQTPGQGLQFLFEYFSETQRNKGNFPGRFSGRQFSNSRSEMNVSTLELGDSALYLCASGEGARTDTQYFGPGTRLTVL.